The rows below give T cell receptor beta chains drawn from one sample of a study of OX40 agonist ivuxolimab in advanced cancers. The table came from immunoSEQ multiplex PCR; TCRdb's copy has only in-frame clones and leaves some out. The table shows some 77,000 clones, with about nine tenths occurring only once. This specimen consisted of CD4+ or CD8+ T cells sorted from blood, obtained in a trial of the OX40 agonist ivuxolimab. The origin of the receptors is an adult with an advanced solid tumor such as melanoma, head and neck, liver or kidney cancer. CDR3s include the opening cysteine and the closing phenylalanine or tryptophan. D genes are given only for firm matches. Size is stated for part of the rows, as once, few or many counts, or as a class when the clone is expanded.

D	size	V	J	CDR3	DNA
TRBD2	-	TRBV4-1	TRBJ2-1	CASSQVGRTSGTNNEQFF	TGCGCCAGCAGCCAAGTCGGTCGGACTAGCGGGACCAACAATGAGCAGTTCTTC
-	-	TRBV5-6	TRBJ2-7	CASSLGQARYEQYF	TGTGCCAGCAGCTTGGGACAGGCGAGATACGAGCAGTACTTC
TRBD1	once	TRBV6-6	TRBJ1-5	CASSYSRGPPQHF	TGTGCCAGCAGTTACTCGAGGGGGCCGCCCCAGCATTTT
-	-	TRBV19	TRBJ2-5	CATLDQGGQETQYF	TGTGCCACCCTGGACCAAGGTGGACAAGAGACCCAGTACTTC
-	-	TRBV2	TRBJ2-5	CASSAPAAAQETQYF	TGTGCCAGCAGTGCACCGGCGGCTGCACAAGAGACCCAGTACTTC
TRBD2	-	TRBV5-1	TRBJ2-1	CASSLGLAEGLVQFF	TGCGCCAGCAGCTTGGGCCTAGCGGAGGGTCTGGTGCAGTTCTTC
-	-	TRBV7-9	TRBJ2-1	CASSSTGLPRGEQFF	TGTGCCAGCAGCTCCACGGGACTCCCAAGGGGTGAGCAGTTCTTC
TRBD2	-	TRBV6-4	TRBJ2-3	CASSVNGGGTDTQYF	TGTGCCAGCAGTGTAAACGGGGGGGGCACAGATACGCAGTATTTT
TRBD1	once	TRBV19	TRBJ2-7	CASSIIGGQGAYEQYF	TGTGCCAGTAGTATAATTGGGGGACAGGGGGCCTACGAGCAGTACTTC
TRBD1	-	TRBV5-6	TRBJ2-7	CASSPGTGSSYEQYF	TGTGCCAGCAGCCCCGGGACAGGCAGCTCCTACGAGCAGTACTTC
TRBD2	-	TRBV19	TRBJ2-1	CASSIGAGGGHLNEQFF	TGTGCCAGTAGTATCGGCGCTGGCGGGGGGCACCTCAATGAGCAGTTCTTC
-	-	TRBV7-6	TRBJ2-7	CASSPASNQYF	TGTGCCAGCAGCCCGGCGTCGAATCAGTACTTC
-	-	TRBV19	TRBJ1-5	CASSRRPGRNQPQHF	TGTGCCAGTAGTCGGCGTCCAGGGAGGAATCAGCCCCAGCATTTT
-	-	TRBV18	TRBJ1-1	CASSLAQHTEAFF	TGTGCCAGCTCACTGGCACAGCACACTGAAGCTTTCTTT
-	-	TRBV6-6	TRBJ1-2	CASSSGILEGVYGYTF	TGTGCCAGCAGTTCGGGTATTCTCGAGGGGGTCTATGGCTACACCTTC
-	once	TRBV7-3	TRBJ2-2	CASSPPGGGHTGELFF	TGTGCCAGCAGCCCCCCCGGCGGGGGCCATACCGGGGAGCTGTTTTTT
-	-	TRBV2	TRBJ1-5	CASSENSQGNQPQHF	TGTGCCAGCAGTGAAAACAGCCAAGGCAATCAGCCCCAGCATTTT
TRBD2	once	TRBV25-1	TRBJ2-3	CASRRGTSPEYF	TGTGCCAGCAGAAGGGGGACTAGCCCCGAATATTTT
TRBD2	once	TRBV4-2	TRBJ2-5	CASSQGLAGEGETQYF	TGTGCCAGCAGCCAGGGACTAGCGGGAGAGGGTGAGACCCAGTACTTC
TRBD2	-	TRBV7-2	TRBJ2-1	CASSSLRAGGRDEQFF	TGTGCCAGCAGCTCCCTGCGGGCGGGAGGCAGAGATGAGCAGTTCTTC
TRBD2	-	TRBV14	TRBJ2-1	CASSPRTSGYNEQFF	TGTGCCAGCAGCCCCCGGACTAGCGGTTACAATGAGCAGTTCTTC
TRBD1	-	TRBV4-3	TRBJ1-2	CASSQALGQGNGYGYTF	TGCGCCAGCAGCCAAGCCTTAGGACAGGGAAATGGCTATGGCTACACCTTC
-	-	TRBV5-1	TRBJ1-1	CASRTGNGGNTEAFF	TGCGCCAGCAGAACGGGGAACGGCGGTAACACTGAAGCTTTCTTT
-	many	TRBV28	TRBJ1-6	CASSPGQTSPLHF	TGTGCCAGCAGTCCCGGACAGACTTCACCCCTCCACTTT
-	-	TRBV5-1	TRBJ2-5	CASSLDRLPETQYF	TGCGCCAGCAGCTTGGATCGACTTCCAGAGACCCAGTACTTC
-	-	TRBV20-1	TRBJ2-5	CSAEVQETQYF	TGCAGTGCCGAGGTTCAGGAGACCCAGTACTTC
-	few	TRBV18	TRBJ1-1	CASSPSRGQRQEAFF	TGTGCCAGCTCACCAAGTCGGGGTCAAAGGCAGGAAGCTTTCTTT
-	-	TRBV19	TRBJ1-1	CASSIGDWMNTEAFF	TGTGCCAGTAGTATCGGTGACTGGATGAACACTGAAGCTTTCTTT
-	-	TRBV6-5	TRBJ1-2	CASSYVAGDYGYTF	TGTGCCAGCAGTTACGTTGCAGGGGACTATGGCTACACCTTC
-	-	TRBV4-1	TRBJ1-5	CASSRLYKAGNSNQPQHF	TGCGCCAGCAGCCGACTTTACAAGGCGGGAAATAGCAATCAGCCCCAGCATTTT
TRBD1	-	TRBV18	TRBJ1-1	CASSPLQGAMNTEAFF	TGTGCCAGCTCACCACTACAGGGGGCGATGAACACTGAAGCTTTCTTT
-	-	TRBV7-9	TRBJ1-1	CASSLEVPYRFF	TGTGCCAGCAGCTTAGAGGTTCCATATCGATTCTTT
-	-	TRBV15	TRBJ2-3	CATSRDLRGGDTQYF	TGTGCCACCAGCAGAGATTTGAGGGGAGGAGATACGCAGTATTTT
-	-	TRBV11-2	TRBJ1-2	CASNPRGAGGYTF	TGTGCCAGCAACCCGCGGGGGGCGGGCGGCTACACCTTC
-	-	TRBV28	TRBJ1-5	CASSFPGDQPQHF	TGTGCCAGCAGTTTTCCCGGGGATCAGCCCCAGCATTTT
-	once	TRBV29-1	TRBJ2-5	CSVENRETQYF	TGCAGCGTTGAAAACAGAGAGACCCAGTACTTC
-	-	TRBV18	TRBJ1-4	CASSPKHGEKLFF	TGTGCCAGCTCACCAAAACATGGTGAAAAACTGTTTTTT
TRBD1	few	TRBV6-5	TRBJ2-3	CASSPIRGTDTQYF	TGTGCCAGCAGTCCTATCAGGGGGACAGATACGCAGTATTTT
TRBD1	-	TRBV5-1	TRBJ2-7	CASSQAYRGKYEQYF	TGCGCCAGCAGCCAGGCTTACAGGGGCAAGTACGAGCAGTACTTC
-	-	TRBV4-1	TRBJ1-3	CASSQSTGQMGNTIYF	TGCGCCAGCAGCCAGAGCACAGGGCAGATGGGAAACACCATATATTTT
TRBD2	once	TRBV28	TRBJ2-7	CASSLDGGLAGPPENEQYF	TGTGCCAGCAGTTTAGATGGGGGTCTAGCGGGACCTCCGGAAAACGAGCAGTACTTC
-	-	TRBV29-1	TRBJ1-3	CSVEPDSHISKYSGNTIYF	TGCAGCGTTGAACCCGACAGCCACATCTCGAAATATTCTGGAAACACCATATATTTT
-	-	TRBV4-2	TRBJ2-1	CASSQEGSYNEQFF	TGTGCCAGCAGCCAAGAGGGCTCCTACAATGAGCAGTTCTTC
TRBD2	-	TRBV7-9	TRBJ2-5	CASSSGLAGEKAETQYF	TGTGCCAGCAGCTCGGGACTAGCGGGAGAAAAGGCGGAGACCCAGTACTTC
-	-	TRBV7-2	TRBJ1-3	CASSLWALGRNTIYF	TGTGCCAGCAGCCTTTGGGCATTAGGGAGGAACACCATATATTTT
-	few	TRBV9	TRBJ2-1	CASSVAGTYNNEQFF	TGTGCCAGCAGCGTAGCCGGGACTTACAACAATGAGCAGTTCTTC
-	-	TRBV7-2	TRBJ2-1	CASSLVGTRGYNEQFF	TGTGCCAGCAGCTTAGTTGGTACTAGGGGATACAATGAGCAGTTCTTC
-	-	TRBV4-3	TRBJ2-1	CASSQAQFSGNEQFF	TGCGCCAGCAGCCAAGCTCAGTTCTCCGGGAATGAGCAGTTCTTC
-	-	TRBV7-2	TRBJ1-5	CASSQGSNQPQHF	TGTGCCAGCAGCCAGGGCAGCAATCAGCCCCAGCATTTT
-	-	TRBV29-1	TRBJ2-1	CSVSPSRDEQFF	TGCAGCGTCAGTCCCAGCAGGGATGAGCAGTTCTTC
-	-	TRBV5-1	TRBJ2-3	CASSTGPSTDTQYF	TGCGCCAGCAGCACCGGACCTAGCACAGATACGCAGTATTTT